This T cell receptor (beta chain) was sequenced during a study of read filtering for tumor transcriptome and immune sequencing. This library used around 0.4 ug RNA and molecular barcoded adaptors spanning alpha/delta and beta/gamma chains. Using its own MiXCR run on the reads, TCRdb lists one record per CDR3 protein. Of about 62,000 distinct CDR3 sequences in the sample, 15% to 20% were seen once. In germline, CDR1 is SNHLY, CDR2 FYNNEI. The CDR3 totals 14 residues. The V gene lost 5 bases and the J gene lost 3 bases, with 14 bases spanning the gap. This clonotype showed up many times. V is TRBV2 and J is TRBJ2-7; D unresolved. Sequences were obtained from a population of CD138-negative cells sorted from bone marrow. The TCR sequence derives from a donor older than 35 with multiple myeloma. The CDR3 reads CASSPQVGNYEQYF. CDR3 bases: TGTGCCAGCAGTCCCCAGGTGGGGAACTACGAGCAGTACTTC. Looking up the rest from reference TRBV2 and TRBJ2-7 gives the full variable domain: EPEVTQTPSHQVTQMGQEVILRCVPISNHLYFYWYRQILGQKVEFLVSFYNNEISEKSEIFDDQFSVERPDGSNFTLKIRSTKLEDSAMYFCASSPQVGNYEQYFGPGTRLTVT.